This TCR beta chain was captured by sequencing in a study of blood T cells in healthy people across ages. Points from the study as a whole: Higher diversity and more naive CD4+ cells were features of long-lived donors, compared to aged donors. Diversity figures based on one million T cells were deemed too low.

The second PCR ran roughly 6 to 11 cycles with a sample-barcoded 5' primer and J-beta primers. TCRdb re-derived calls from the 5' RACE reads in MiXCR, one entry per CDR3 protein. The repertoire has hundreds of thousands of distinct CDR3 sequences, approximately 30% of them found once; the top ten carry 15% to 19%. Germline loops: CDR1 SGHTA, CDR2 FQGNSA. This CDR3 comprises 15 residues. This clonotype was detected a few times. What it recognizes is unknown. The TCR comes from an elderly woman in good health. The sequenced sample consisted of blood. The rearrangement joins TRBV7-2 to TRBJ2-5; 10 bases fit TRBD2. The DNA end is more similar to TRBJ2-7, so the J call may be wrong. This chain's CDR3 is CASSLTTSGIYEQYF. CDR3 sequence (DNA): TGTGCCAGCAGCTTAACCACTAGCGGGATTTACGAGCAGTACTTC.